This T cell receptor (beta chain) was sequenced during a study of STAT5B mutations in CD4+ large granular lymphocyte leukemia. Study-wide results and caveats: 8/27 top patient clones versus 2/35 control clones were TRBV06-family. No patients shared main leukemic clonotypes, though roughly 25% appeared at low frequency elsewhere.

The assay was run at survey level. In the original processing: A productive frequency of 2.59 x 10-5 was the lowest detectable. The assay was immunoSEQ multiplex PCR, and TCRdb's table has in-frame clones only and misses some. The V and J calls and clone size are taken from that table; D and trimming were inferred from the DNA. Of approximately 33,000 clones listed, 69% were seen once; the top ten hold around 2.9%. Germline CDR1 is SGHTA and CDR2 is FQGNSA. CDR3 size: 15 residues. With V trimmed by 5 bases and J by 7 bases, 5 bases remained unmatched. A remark on this clone: Its antigen is unidentified.

This rearrangement joins TRBV7-2 to TRBJ2-1; TRBD2 aligns across 13 bases. The source material was CD4+ T cells from blood buffy coats. The clonotype originates from a human donor in good health. The CDR3 DNA sequence: TGTGCCAGCAGCGCACTAGCGGGGGGGACGAATGAGCAGTTCTTC. Protein sequence: CASSALAGGTNEQFF.